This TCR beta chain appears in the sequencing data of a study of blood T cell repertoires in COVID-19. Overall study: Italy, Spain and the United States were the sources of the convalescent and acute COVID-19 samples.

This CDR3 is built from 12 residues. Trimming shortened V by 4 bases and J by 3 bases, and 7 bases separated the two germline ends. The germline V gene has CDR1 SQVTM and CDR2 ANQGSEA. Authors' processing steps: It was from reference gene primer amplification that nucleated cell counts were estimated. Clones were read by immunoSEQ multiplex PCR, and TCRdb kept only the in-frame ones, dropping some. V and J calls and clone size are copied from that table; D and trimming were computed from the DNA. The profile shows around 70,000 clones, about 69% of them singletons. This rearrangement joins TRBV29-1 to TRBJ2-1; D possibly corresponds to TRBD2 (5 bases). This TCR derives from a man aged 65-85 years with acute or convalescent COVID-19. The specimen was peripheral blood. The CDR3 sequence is CSVGRDYNEQFF. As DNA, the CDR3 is TGCAGCGTTGGCCGGGACTACAATGAGCAGTTCTTC.